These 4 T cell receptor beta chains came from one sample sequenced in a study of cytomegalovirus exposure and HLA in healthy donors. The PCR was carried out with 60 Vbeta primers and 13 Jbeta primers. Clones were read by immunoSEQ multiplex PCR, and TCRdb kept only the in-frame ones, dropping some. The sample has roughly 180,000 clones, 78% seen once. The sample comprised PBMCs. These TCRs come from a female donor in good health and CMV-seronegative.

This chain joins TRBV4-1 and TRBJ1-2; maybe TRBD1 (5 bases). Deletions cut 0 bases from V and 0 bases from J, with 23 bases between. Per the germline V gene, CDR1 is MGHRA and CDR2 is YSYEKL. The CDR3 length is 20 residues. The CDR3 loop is CASSQDRGGVGGTANYGYTF. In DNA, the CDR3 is TGCGCCAGCAGCCAAGATCGGGGAGGGGTGGGAGGTACGGCTAACTATGGCTACACCTTC.

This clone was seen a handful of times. The CDR3 here is CASSMVTGRGEQYF. The CDR3 bases are TGTGCCAGTAGTATGGTCACAGGACGGGGGGAGCAGTACTTC. This chain links TRBV19 with TRBJ2-7; TRBD2 is a possible D gene (6 bases). Trimming cost V 3 bases and J 7 bases, with 16 bases left between them. Germline V lookup: CDR1 LNHDA, CDR2 SQIVND (reference sequence). This CDR3 is 14 amino acids long.

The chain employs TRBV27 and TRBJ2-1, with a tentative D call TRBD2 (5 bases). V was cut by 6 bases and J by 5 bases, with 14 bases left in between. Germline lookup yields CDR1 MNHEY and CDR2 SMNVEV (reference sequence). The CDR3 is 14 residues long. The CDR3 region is CASSRPDGNNEQFF. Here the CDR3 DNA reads TGTGCCAGCAGCCGCCCGGACGGGAACAATGAGCAGTTCTTC.

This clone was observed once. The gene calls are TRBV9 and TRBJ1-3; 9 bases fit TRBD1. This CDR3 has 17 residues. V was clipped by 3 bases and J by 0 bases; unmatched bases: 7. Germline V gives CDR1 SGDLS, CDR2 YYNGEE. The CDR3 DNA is TGTGCCAGCAGCGCGAACCGGGACAGGGCCTCTGGAAACACCATATATTTT. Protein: CASSANRDRASGNTIYF. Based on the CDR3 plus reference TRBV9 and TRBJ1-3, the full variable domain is DSGVTQTPKHLITATGQRVTLRCSPRSGDLSVYWYQQSLDQGLQFLIQYYNGEERAKGNILERFSAQQFPDLHSELNLSSLELGDSALYFCASSANRDRASGNTIYFGEGSWLTVV.